This TCR beta chain was recovered during a study of blood T cell repertoires in COVID-19. Participants spanned ages about 18 to 89 years and resided in 20 to 30 US areas. Method: immunoSEQ multiplex PCR; TCRdb's copy keeps in-frame clones and lacks some. The sample yields 130,000 to 150,000 clones, approximately 86% seen once. Per germline, CDR1 SGDLS and CDR2 YYNGEE. The CDR3 extends over 17 amino acids. V gave up 0 bases and J gave up 10 bases; unmatched junction bases: 17. The gene calls are TRBV9 and TRBJ1-1; 8 nucleotides align to TRBD1. Sequencing used PBMCs or T cells enriched from blood (not recorded which). The sequence derives from a woman aged 40 to 50 who had recovered from COVID-19. CDR3 region: CASSVAYADRDASGAFF. CDR3 nucleotide sequence: TGTGCCAGCAGCGTAGCTTATGCGGACAGGGACGCCTCCGGAGCTTTCTTT.